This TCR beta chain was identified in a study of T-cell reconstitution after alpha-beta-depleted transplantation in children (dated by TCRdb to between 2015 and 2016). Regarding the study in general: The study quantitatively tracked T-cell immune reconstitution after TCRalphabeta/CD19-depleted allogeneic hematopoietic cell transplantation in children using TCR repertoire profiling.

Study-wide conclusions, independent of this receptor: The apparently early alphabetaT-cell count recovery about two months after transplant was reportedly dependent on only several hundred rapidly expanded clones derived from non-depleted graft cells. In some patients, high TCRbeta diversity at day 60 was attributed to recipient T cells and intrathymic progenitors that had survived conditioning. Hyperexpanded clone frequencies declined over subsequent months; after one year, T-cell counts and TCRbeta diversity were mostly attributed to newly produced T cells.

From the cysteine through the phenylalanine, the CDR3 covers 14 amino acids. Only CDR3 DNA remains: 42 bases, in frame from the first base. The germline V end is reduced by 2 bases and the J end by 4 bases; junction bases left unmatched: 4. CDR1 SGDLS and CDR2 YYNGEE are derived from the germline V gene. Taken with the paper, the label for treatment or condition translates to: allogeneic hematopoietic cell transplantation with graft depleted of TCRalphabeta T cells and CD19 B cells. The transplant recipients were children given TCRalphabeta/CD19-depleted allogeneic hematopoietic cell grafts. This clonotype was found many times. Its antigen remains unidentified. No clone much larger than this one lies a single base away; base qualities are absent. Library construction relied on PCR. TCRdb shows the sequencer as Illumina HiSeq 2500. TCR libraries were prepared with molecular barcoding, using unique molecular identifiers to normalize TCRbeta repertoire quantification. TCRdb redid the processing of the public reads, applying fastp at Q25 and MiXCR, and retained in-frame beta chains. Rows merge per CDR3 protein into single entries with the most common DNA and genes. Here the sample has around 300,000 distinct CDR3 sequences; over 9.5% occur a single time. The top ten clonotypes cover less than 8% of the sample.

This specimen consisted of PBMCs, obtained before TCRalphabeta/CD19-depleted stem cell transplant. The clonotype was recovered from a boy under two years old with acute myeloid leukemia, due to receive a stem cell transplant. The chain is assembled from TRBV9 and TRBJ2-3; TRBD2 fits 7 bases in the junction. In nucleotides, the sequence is TGTGCCAGCAGCGTGGGGGGGGTCTCAGATACGCAGTATTTT. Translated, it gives CASSVGGVSDTQYF. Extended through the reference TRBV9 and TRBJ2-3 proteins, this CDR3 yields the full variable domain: DSGVTQTPKHLITATGQRVTLRCSPRSGDLSVYWYQQSLDQGLQFLIQYYNGEERAKGNILERFSAQQFPDLHSELNLSSLELGDSALYFCASSVGGVSDTQYFGPGTRLTVL.